This T cell receptor beta chain was sequenced for a study of cytomegalovirus exposure and HLA in healthy donors. About the study: There were around 100 million unique TCR beta sequences, drawn from around 180 million T cells, in an earlier analysis.

Study findings and constraints: Near-uniform donor sequencing depth was presumed by presence/absence analyses. Among CMV-associated TCR beta chains, most appeared HLA-restricted in a later analysis. V- and J-gene trimming of TCR beta was linked (in a later analysis) to a missense DCLRE1C variant.

In regard to this clone: Its antigen remains unknown.

This CDR3 has 17 residues. CDR1 and CDR2 (germline): MGHRA, YSYEKL. The V segment lost 0 bases and the J segment 4 bases; nucleotides outside the gene matches: 9. Vbeta (60) and Jbeta (13) primers were used in the PCR. Profiling relied on immunoSEQ multiplex PCR, and the TCRdb table lists in-frame clones only, not all of them. Its table records around 130,000 clones. The chain links TRBV4-1 to TRBJ1-5; 7 bases fit TRBD1. The specimen sequenced was PBMCs. This receptor was obtained from a woman in her thirties or forties in good health and CMV-seronegative. The CDR3: CASSQDRPRGKNQPQHF. CDR3 DNA: TGCGCCAGCAGCCAAGACCGTCCCAGGGGGAAGAATCAGCCCCAGCATTTT.